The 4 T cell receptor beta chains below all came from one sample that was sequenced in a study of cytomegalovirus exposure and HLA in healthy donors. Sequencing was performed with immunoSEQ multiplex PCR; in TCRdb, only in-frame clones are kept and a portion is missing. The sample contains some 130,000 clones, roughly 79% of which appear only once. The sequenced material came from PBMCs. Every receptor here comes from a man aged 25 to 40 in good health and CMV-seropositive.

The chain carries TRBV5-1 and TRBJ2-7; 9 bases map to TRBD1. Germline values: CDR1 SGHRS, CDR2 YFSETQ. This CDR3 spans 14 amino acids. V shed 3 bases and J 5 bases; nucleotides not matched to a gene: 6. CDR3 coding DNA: TGCGCCAGCAGCTGGAAACAGGGGGCCCACGAGCAGTACTTC. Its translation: CASSWKQGAHEQYF.

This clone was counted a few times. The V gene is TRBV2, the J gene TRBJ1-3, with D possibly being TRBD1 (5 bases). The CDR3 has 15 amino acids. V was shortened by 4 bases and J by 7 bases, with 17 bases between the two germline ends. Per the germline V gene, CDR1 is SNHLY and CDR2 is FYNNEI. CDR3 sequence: CASSVAGLAGNTIYF. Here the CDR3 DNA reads TGTGCCAGCAGTGTCGCGGGACTGGCCGGGAACACCATATATTTT.

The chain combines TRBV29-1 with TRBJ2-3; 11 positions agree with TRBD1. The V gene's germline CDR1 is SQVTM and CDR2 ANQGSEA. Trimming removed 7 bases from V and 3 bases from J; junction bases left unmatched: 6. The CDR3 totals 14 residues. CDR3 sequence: CSAQDRGRTDTQYF. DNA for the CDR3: TGCAGCGCTCAGGACAGGGGGCGGACAGATACGCAGTATTTT.

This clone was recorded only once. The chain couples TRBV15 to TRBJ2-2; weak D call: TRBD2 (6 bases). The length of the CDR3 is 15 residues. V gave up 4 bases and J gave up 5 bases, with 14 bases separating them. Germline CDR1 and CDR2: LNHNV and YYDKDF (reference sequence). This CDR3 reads CATSTLGGETGELFF. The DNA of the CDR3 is TGTGCCACCAGCACCTTAGGAGGGGAGACCGGGGAGCTGTTTTTT.